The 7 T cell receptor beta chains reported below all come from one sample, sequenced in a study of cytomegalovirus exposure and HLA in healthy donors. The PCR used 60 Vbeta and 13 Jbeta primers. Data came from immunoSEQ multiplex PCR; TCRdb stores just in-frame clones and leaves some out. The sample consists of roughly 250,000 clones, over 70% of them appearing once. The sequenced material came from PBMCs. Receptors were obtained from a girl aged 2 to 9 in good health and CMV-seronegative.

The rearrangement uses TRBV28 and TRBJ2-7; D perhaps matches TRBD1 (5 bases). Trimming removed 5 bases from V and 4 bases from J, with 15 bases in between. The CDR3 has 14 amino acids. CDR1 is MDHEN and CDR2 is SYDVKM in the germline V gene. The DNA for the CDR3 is TGTGCCAGCAGTAGCCCCAGGGTCCCATACGAGCAGTACTTC. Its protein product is CASSSPRVPYEQYF.

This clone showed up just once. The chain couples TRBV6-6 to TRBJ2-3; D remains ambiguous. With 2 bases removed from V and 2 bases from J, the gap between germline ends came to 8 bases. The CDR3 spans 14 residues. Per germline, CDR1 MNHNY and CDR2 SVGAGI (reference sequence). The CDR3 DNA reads TGTGCCAGCAGTTACATTACTATCACAGATACGCAGTATTTT. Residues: CASSYITITDTQYF.

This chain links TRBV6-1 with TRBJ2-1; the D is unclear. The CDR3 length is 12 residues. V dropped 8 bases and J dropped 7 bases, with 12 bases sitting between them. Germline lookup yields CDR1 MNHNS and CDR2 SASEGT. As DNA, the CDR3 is TGTGCCAGCTCAAGAGAGCGAAATGAGCAGTTCTTC. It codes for CASSRERNEQFF.

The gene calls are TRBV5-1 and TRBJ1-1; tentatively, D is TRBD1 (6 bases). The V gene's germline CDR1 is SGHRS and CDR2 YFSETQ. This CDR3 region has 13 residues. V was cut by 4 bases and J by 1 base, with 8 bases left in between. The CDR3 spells CASSIQGNTEAFF. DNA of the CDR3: TGCGCCAGCAGCATACAGGGGAACACTGAAGCTTTCTTT. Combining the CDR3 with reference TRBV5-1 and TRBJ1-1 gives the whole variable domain KAGVTQTPRYLIKTRGQQVTLSCSPISGHRSVSWYQQTPGQGLQFLFEYFSETQRNKGNFPGRFSGRQFSNSRSEMNVSTLELGDSALYLCASSIQGNTEAFFGQGTRLTVV.

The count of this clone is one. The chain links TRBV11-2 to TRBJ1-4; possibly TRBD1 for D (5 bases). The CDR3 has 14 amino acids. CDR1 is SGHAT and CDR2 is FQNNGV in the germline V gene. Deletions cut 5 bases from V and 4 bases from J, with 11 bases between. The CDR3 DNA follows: TGTGCCAGCAGCCAGACAGTTAGTAATGAAAAACTGTTTTTT. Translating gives CASSQTVSNEKLFF.

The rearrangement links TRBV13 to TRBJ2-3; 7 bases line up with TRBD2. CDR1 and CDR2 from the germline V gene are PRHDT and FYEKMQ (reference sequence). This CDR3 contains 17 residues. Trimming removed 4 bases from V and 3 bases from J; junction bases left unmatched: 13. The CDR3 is CASSSTPLGRVTDTQYF. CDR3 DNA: TGTGCCAGCAGCTCCACCCCCCTGGGGAGGGTGACAGATACGCAGTATTTT.

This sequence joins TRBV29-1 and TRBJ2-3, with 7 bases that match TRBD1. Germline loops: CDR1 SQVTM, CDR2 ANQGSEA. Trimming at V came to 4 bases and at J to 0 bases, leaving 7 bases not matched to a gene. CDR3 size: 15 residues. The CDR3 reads CSVVKETGSTDTQYF. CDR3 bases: TGCAGCGTTGTAAAGGAGACAGGGAGCACAGATACGCAGTATTTT.